What follows are 20 T cell receptor beta chains derived from one specimen sequenced in a study of blood T cell repertoires in COVID-19. The method was immunoSEQ multiplex PCR; TCRdb's version includes in-frame clones alone and lacks a portion of them. The sample contains some 200,000 clones, around 84% of which appear only once. Material: peripheral blood. These TCRs come from a woman of 80 years or more with COVID-19, enrolled during active disease.

The chain employs TRBV3-1 (or the pseudogene TRBV3-2) and TRBJ1-1; 8 nucleotides line up with TRBD1. The CDR3 has 14 residues. Germline CDR1 is LGHDT and CDR2 is YNNKEL (reference sequence). Germline trimming cut 4 bases from V and 6 bases from J; bases unmatched to any gene: 7. CDR3 amino acids: CASSRGQGAAEAFF. In DNA form, the CDR3 reads TGTGCCAGCAGCCGGGGTCAGGGGGCCGCTGAAGCTTTCTTT.

This chain joins TRBV5-6 and TRBJ1-2, with 9 bases aligning to TRBD1. There are 14 residues in the CDR3. The trim removed 4 bases at V and 2 bases at J, leaving 3 bases unmatched. Germline V gene sequence: CDR1 SGHDT, CDR2 YYEEEE. CDR3 sequence reads: CASSPGQGNYGYTF. DNA of the CDR3: TGTGCCAGCAGCCCGGGACAGGGAAACTATGGCTACACCTTC. Complete variable domain (other parts from reference TRBV5-6 and TRBJ1-2): DAGVTQSPTHLIKTRGQQVTLRCSPKSGHDTVSWYQQALGQGPQFIFQYYEEEERQRGNFPDRFSGHQFPNYSSELNVNALLLGDSALYLCASSPGQGNYGYTFGSGTRLTVV.

In its sample, this clone was seen once. The same CDR3 is also encoded by other DNA sequences in this sample. The CDR3 DNA reads TGTGCCAGCAGCTTGGGTGTGAGCTATAATTCACCCCTCCACTTT. It translates to CASSLGVSYNSPLHF. This chain links TRBV5-5 with TRBJ1-6; D call uncertain. V lost 0 bases and J lost 3, with 7 bases in between. CDR3 size: 15 residues. Germline-derived CDR1 and CDR2 are SGHKS and YYEKEE (reference sequence).

V gene TRBV24-1 combines with J gene TRBJ1-2; D ambiguous. The CDR3 consists of 13 residues. CDR1 is KGHDR, CDR2 SFDVKD, per germline. Trimming took off 6 bases at V and 0 bases at J, with 7 bases between the two ends. The DNA for the CDR3 is TGTGCCACCAGTAGCGCCCCTAACTATGGCTACACCTTC. It yields the protein CATSSAPNYGYTF.

The CDR3 is CASGGVQPQHF. The CDR3 DNA reads as TGTGCCAGCGGAGGGGTTCAGCCCCAGCATTTT. The V and J genes are TRBV2 and TRBJ1-5, with a weak D call TRBD1 (5 bases). The germline V gene encodes CDR1 SNHLY and CDR2 FYNNEI. This CDR3 is 11 amino acids long. V lost 8 bases to trimming and J lost 6 bases, with 8 bases between them.

This chain links TRBV20-1 with TRBJ1-2; TRBD1 agrees at 10 bases. Per the germline V gene, CDR1 is DFQATT and CDR2 is SNEGSKA (reference sequence). Trimming removed 3 bases from V and 9 bases from J; junction bases left unmatched: 7. The CDR3 runs to 13 residues. CDR3 bases: TGCAGTGCTAGTTCTGGACAGGGGGACCGCTACACCTTC. This codes for CSASSGQGDRYTF.

The chain carries TRBV5-1 and TRBJ2-2; perhaps TRBD2 as D (5 bases). This CDR3 is built from 16 residues. V lost 0 bases and J 5 bases, leaving 14 bases between the germline ends. The germline V gene encodes CDR1 SGHRS and CDR2 YFSETQ. As DNA, the CDR3 is TGCGCCAGCAGCTTGGCCAGCTCCCCGGGGACCGGGGAGCTGTTTTTT. Its protein is CASSLASSPGTGELFF.

The chain recombines TRBV25-1 with TRBJ1-6; TRBD1 matches at 7 bases. There are 15 residues in the CDR3. The trim removed 9 bases at V and 7 bases at J, leaving 12 bases unmatched. Germline values: CDR1 MGHDK, CDR2 SYGVNS. In DNA form, the CDR3 reads TGTGCCAGTGCTGAGATGACAGGGCCCAATTCACCCCTCCACTTT. This encodes CASAEMTGPNSPLHF. Together with reference TRBV25-1 and TRBJ1-6, the CDR3 gives the full variable domain: EADIYQTPRYLVIGTGKKITLECSQTMGHDKMYWYQQDPGMELHLIHYSYGVNSTEKGDLSSESTVSRIRTEHFPLTLESARPSHTSQYLCASAEMTGPNSPLHFGNGTRLTVT.

The chain has TRBV10-1 and TRBJ1-1; 9 nucleotides align to TRBD1. CDR1 and CDR2 (germline): WNHNN, SYGVQD (reference sequence). The trim removed 5 bases at V and 0 bases at J, leaving 7 bases unmatched. The CDR3 is 16 amino acids. The CDR3, as DNA: TGCGCCAGCAGTAAGGGACAGGGCGGCATGAACACTGAAGCTTTCTTT. As protein: CASSKGQGGMNTEAFF.

The chain joins TRBV6-5 to TRBJ2-7, with TRBD1 matching 8 bases. The CDR3 has 14 amino acids. The J segment lost 2 bases and the V segment lost 2 bases, leaving 2 bases of the junction unmatched. CDR1 MNHEY and CDR2 SVGAGI come from the germline V gene. In nucleotides, the CDR3 is TGTGCCAGCAGTTACGGGACAGGAACCTACGAGCAGTACTTC. Amino acids: CASSYGTGTYEQYF.

This clone has just one count. V gene TRBV13 combines with J gene TRBJ2-3; 8 nucleotides agree with TRBD2. CDR3 length: 14 amino acids. Germline-derived CDR1 and CDR2 are PRHDT and FYEKMQ (reference sequence). With 5 bases clipped from V and 1 base from J, the junction kept 2 bases outside the gene matches. The CDR3 protein is CASSNSGGTDTQYF. DNA for the CDR3: TGTGCCAGCAGCAATAGCGGGGGCACAGATACGCAGTATTTT. The full variable domain, rest sourced from reference TRBV13 and TRBJ2-3, is AAGVIQSPRHLIKEKRETATLKCYPIPRHDTVYWYQQGPGQDPQFLISFYEKMQSDKGSIPDRFSAQQFSDYHSELNMSSLELGDSALYFCASSNSGGTDTQYFGPGTRLTVL.

In its sample, this clone was seen a few times. The chain is built from TRBV19 and TRBJ1-5; D may be TRBD1 (5 bases). The CDR3 length is 14 residues. The germline CDR1 and CDR2 sequences are LNHDA and SQIVND (reference sequence). The V end lost 0 bases, the J end lost 7 bases, and 10 bases lay between the germline ends. The CDR3 DNA sequence: TGTGCCAGTAGTATAGAGGGGTCAGGGCAGCCCCAGCATTTT. Amino acids: CASSIEGSGQPQHF.

The rearrangement joins TRBV5-4 to TRBJ2-7; 11 positions agree with TRBD2. This CDR3 region has 16 residues. Germline trimming cut 4 bases from V and 3 bases from J; bases unmatched to any gene: 9. Looked up from germline, CDR1 is SGHNT and CDR2 is YYREEE (reference sequence). The CDR3 loop is CASSITSGGLHYEQYF. DNA of the CDR3: TGTGCCAGCAGCATCACTAGCGGGGGACTACACTACGAGCAGTACTTC.

V gene TRBV5-1 combines with J gene TRBJ2-4; D not certain. The CDR3 runs to 15 residues. Trimming left V 5 bases short and J 7 bases short, with 19 bases between. The germline V gene has CDR1 SGHRS and CDR2 YFSETQ. CDR3 sequence reads: CASSQPVDSGNIQYF. In nucleotides, the CDR3 is TGCGCCAGCAGTCAACCGGTAGATTCGGGTAACATTCAGTACTTC. Looking up the rest from reference TRBV5-1 and TRBJ2-4 gives the full variable domain: KAGVTQTPRYLIKTRGQQVTLSCSPISGHRSVSWYQQTPGQGLQFLFEYFSETQRNKGNFPGRFSGRQFSNSRSEMNVSTLELGDSALYLCASSQPVDSGNIQYFGAGTRLSVL.

This clone was detected only once. The rearrangement uses TRBV7-2 and TRBJ2-5; 10 bases map to TRBD1. Germline V gene data show CDR1 as SGHTA and CDR2 as FQGNSA. The CDR3 runs to 15 residues. V shed 1 base, J shed 3 bases, and the junction held 2 bases outside the gene matches. The CDR3 protein is CASSLGTGGKETQYF. DNA for the CDR3: TGTGCCAGCAGCTTAGGGACAGGGGGGAAAGAGACCCAGTACTTC. Complete variable domain (other parts from reference TRBV7-2 and TRBJ2-5): GAGVSQSPSNKVTEKGKDVELRCDPISGHTALYWYRQSLGQGLEFLIYFQGNSAPDKSGLPSDRFSAERTGGSVSTLTIQRTQQEDSAVYLCASSLGTGGKETQYFGPGTRLLVL.

The V and J genes are TRBV6-6 and TRBJ1-6; 7 nucleotides agree with TRBD1. Germline assignment: CDR1 MNHNY and CDR2 SVGAGI (reference sequence). J lost 6 bases, V lost 6 bases, and 11 bases had no gene match. The CDR3 is made up of 16 amino acids. CDR3 amino acids: CASSHGQANSNSPLHF. The CDR3 nucleotides read TGTGCCAGCAGCCATGGACAGGCGAATTCTAATTCACCCCTCCACTTT.

The sample holds a few counts of this clone. The rearrangement links TRBV28 to TRBJ1-3, with D possibly being TRBD1 (6 bases). The CDR3 has 15 amino acids. Germline CDR1 is MDHEN and CDR2 is SYDVKM. V lost 6 bases and J 0 bases, leaving 12 bases between the germline ends. The chain's CDR3 is CASSPGHSSGNTIYF. DNA of the CDR3: TGTGCCAGCAGCCCGGGACACAGCTCTGGAAACACCATATATTTT.

This chain connects TRBV30 to TRBJ1-1; D is unclear. The CDR3 extends over 12 amino acids. Per the germline V gene, CDR1 is GTSNPN and CDR2 is SVGIG (reference sequence). The germline V and J ends were trimmed by 0 bases and 3 bases, with 5 bases remaining between them. The CDR3 loop is CAWSVGHTEAFF. CDR3 sequence (DNA): TGTGCCTGGAGTGTCGGTCACACTGAAGCTTTCTTT.

This rearrangement joins TRBV2 to TRBJ2-4, with D uncertain. The CDR3 has 14 amino acids. Germline loops: CDR1 SNHLY, CDR2 FYNNEI. Trimming took off 2 bases at V and 5 bases at J, with 10 bases between the two ends. For the CDR3, the DNA is TGTGCCAGCAGTGAATGGGCTACTGAAAACATTCAGTACTTC. Translating it yields CASSEWATENIQYF. Using reference TRBV2 and TRBJ2-4 for the parts outside the CDR3, the full variable domain is EPEVTQTPSHQVTQMGQEVILRCVPISNHLYFYWYRQILGQKVEFLVSFYNNEISEKSEIFDDQFSVERPDGSNFTLKIRSTKLEDSAMYFCASSEWATENIQYFGAGTRLSVL.

This clone was recorded only once. The V gene is TRBV2, the J gene TRBJ2-5, with D tentatively TRBD2 (6 bases). The V gene lost 6 bases and the J gene lost 4 bases, with 15 bases spanning the gap. Germline CDR1 and CDR2: SNHLY and FYNNEI. The CDR3 spans 14 residues. DNA of the CDR3: TGTGCCAGCAGCGTGGACGGGAGAGGAGAGACCCAGTACTTC. Protein sequence: CASSVDGRGETQYF.